This paragraph covers one TCR beta chain sequence. Authors' processing steps: Reference gene primer amplification gave nucleated cell count estimates. The data were produced by immunoSEQ multiplex PCR, yet TCRdb's version contains in-frame clones alone and is incomplete. The DNA gave D and trimming, while V, J and clone size come from that table. The data show about 270,000 clones, approximately 86% seen once. This entry belongs to a study of blood T cell repertoires in COVID-19. Study in general: Some COVID-19 samples were acute and others convalescent; all came from the United States, Italy and Spain. T cells, B-cell-depleted T cells, or PBMCs provided the cDNA or gDNA that served as material.

This CDR3 is 15 amino acids long. CDR1 is GTSNPN and CDR2 is SVGIG in the germline V gene (reference sequence). V lost 1 base, J lost 6 bases, and 7 bases stayed unmatched. Material: peripheral blood. The TCR was taken from a woman aged 70 to 79 with COVID-19, enrolled during active disease. The chain recombines TRBV30 with TRBJ2-4; 9 bases align to TRBD1. This CDR3 reads CAWSAGQGYRNIQYF. The DNA for the CDR3 is TGTGCCTGGAGTGCGGGACAGGGATATAGAAACATTCAGTACTTC.